Listed below are T cell receptor beta chains from one sample, sequenced in a study of cytomegalovirus exposure and HLA in healthy donors. Sequencing was performed with immunoSEQ multiplex PCR; in TCRdb, only in-frame clones are kept and a portion is missing. The sample lists some 140,000 clones; 70% to 80% were seen once. The sequencing sample was made of PBMCs. All receptors derive from a man aged 30-40 years in good health and CMV-seronegative. Each CDR3 is given with its conserved first and last residue. Each record gives: CDR3 protein, CDR3 length, D gene, V gene. A D gene is named only where the DNA matches it firmly.

CDR3aa: CASSPWTSGSKVEQFF
len: 16
d_gene: TRBD2
v_gene: TRBV5-4

CDR3aa: CSVALAIFYEQYF
len: 13
d_gene: TRBD2
v_gene: TRBV29-1

CDR3aa: CASSRGTSYEQYF
len: 13
d_gene: NA
v_gene: TRBV5-4

CDR3aa: CASSIRGGGASSNQPQHF
len: 18
d_gene: NA
v_gene: TRBV19

CDR3aa: CASSKSGGPRGNTEAFF
len: 17
d_gene: NA
v_gene: TRBV21-1

CDR3aa: CATSRGGTEDVRGQFF
len: 16
d_gene: TRBD1
v_gene: TRBV15

CDR3aa: CAITTTSDTEAFF
len: 13
d_gene: NA
v_gene: TRBV10-3

CDR3aa: CASSRGLAGATYNEQFF
len: 17
d_gene: TRBD2
v_gene: TRBV27

CDR3aa: CASSIRPSQGMSEQFF
len: 16
d_gene: TRBD1
v_gene: TRBV28

CDR3aa: CASSGRTGGGSNQPQHF
len: 17
d_gene: TRBD1
v_gene: TRBV7-9

CDR3aa: CASMREDRGTEAFF
len: 14
d_gene: TRBD1
v_gene: TRBV9

CDR3aa: CASSLGDTVLLEQYF
len: 15
d_gene: NA
v_gene: TRBV5-1

CDR3aa: CANSAGTGGYEQYF
len: 14
d_gene: TRBD1
v_gene: TRBV5-6

CDR3aa: CASSHSVDTQYF
len: 12
d_gene: NA
v_gene: TRBV5-1

CDR3aa: CASSAGTDSSYEQYF
len: 15
d_gene: TRBD1
v_gene: TRBV9

CDR3aa: CASRRAGGTNEQFF
len: 14
d_gene: TRBD2
v_gene: TRBV6-1

CDR3aa: CASSLEPSSYNEQFF
len: 15
d_gene: NA
v_gene: TRBV5-4

CDR3aa: CASSFLRGGDSPLHF
len: 15
d_gene: TRBD1
v_gene: TRBV27

CDR3aa: CASSWGGTEAFF
len: 12
d_gene: NA
v_gene: TRBV18

CDR3aa: CASSPSRGHNEQFF
len: 14
d_gene: NA
v_gene: TRBV4-1

CDR3aa: CASSQVAGPGYEQYF
len: 15
d_gene: NA
v_gene: TRBV11-2

CDR3aa: CASSLGGQTTSTDTQYF
len: 17
d_gene: TRBD1
v_gene: TRBV13

CDR3aa: CSVSRLAGDAEQYF
len: 14
d_gene: TRBD2
v_gene: TRBV29-1

CDR3aa: CASSPGLAGRNNEQFF
len: 16
d_gene: TRBD2
v_gene: TRBV27

CDR3aa: CASSLATSPYNEQFF
len: 15
d_gene: TRBD2
v_gene: TRBV13

CDR3aa: CAIRRSRNQPQHF
len: 13
d_gene: NA
v_gene: TRBV28